This T cell receptor beta chain derives from a study of blood T cell repertoires in COVID-19. For the study at large: Acute and convalescent COVID-19 samples came from the United States, Italy and Spain. In each case, the material was cDNA or gDNA derived from T cells, B-cell-depleted T cells, or PBMCs.

The CDR3 totals 15 residues. CDR1 is SGHTA and CDR2 is FQGNSA in the germline V gene. Germline trimming cut 5 bases from V and 6 bases from J; bases unmatched to any gene: 10. This clone was recorded only once. Authors' analysis steps: Reference gene primer amplification gave estimated nucleated cell counts. TCRdb's copy holds only in-frame clones and misses some; the assay was immunoSEQ multiplex PCR. The V and J calls and clone size come from that table; D and trimming were worked out from the DNA. The sample lists 90,000 to 130,000 clones; over 80% were seen once. This chain joins TRBV7-2 and TRBJ1-5; 7 nucleotides line up with TRBD1. The source of this sequence is a woman in her seventies with acute or convalescent COVID-19. The sample taken for sequencing was peripheral blood. The DNA for the CDR3 is TGTGCCAGCAGCCGTCGACAGGGTGGGTCTCAGCCCCAGCATTTT. This translates into CASSRRQGGSQPQHF.